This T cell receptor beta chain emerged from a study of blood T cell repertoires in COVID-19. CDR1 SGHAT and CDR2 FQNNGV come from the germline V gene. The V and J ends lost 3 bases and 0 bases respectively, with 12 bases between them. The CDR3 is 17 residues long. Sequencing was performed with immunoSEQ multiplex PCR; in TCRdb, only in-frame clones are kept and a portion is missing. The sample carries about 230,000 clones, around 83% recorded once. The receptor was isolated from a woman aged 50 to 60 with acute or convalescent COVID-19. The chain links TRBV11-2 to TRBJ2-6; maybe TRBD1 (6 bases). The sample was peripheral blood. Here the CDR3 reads CASSFRGGRSGANVLTF. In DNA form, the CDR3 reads TGTGCCAGCAGCTTCAGGGGCGGCCGCTCTGGGGCCAACGTCCTGACTTTC.